This T cell receptor beta chain was observed in a study of identical twins. This clonotype was observed many times. CDR1 and CDR2 from the germline V gene are MNHNS and SASEGT. Trimming pared 6 bases from V and 10 bases from J, leaving 17 bases between. CDR3 length: 13 amino acids. TCRdb reprocessed the 5' RACE reads with MiXCR, giving one entry per CDR3 protein. The data hold about 220,000 distinct CDR3 sequences, with around 8.1% observed a single time. This same sample was also part of a study on yellow fever vaccine responses in identical twins.

The sequence was collected from a woman aged 18-29 years in good health. The source material was memory (CD45RO+) T cells sorted from blood. The rearrangement joins TRBV6-1 to TRBJ2-3, with D possibly matching TRBD1 (5 bases). This chain's CDR3 is CASSLPGWGSQYF. As DNA, the CDR3 is TGTGCCAGCAGCCTTCCAGGGTGGGGTTCGCAGTATTTT.